Listed here is a single T cell receptor beta chain. The antigen is undetermined. J was trimmed by 5 bases and V by 2 bases; bases with no gene match: 4. The CDR3 has 15 amino acids. Per the germline V gene, CDR1 is MNHEY and CDR2 is SVGAGI. The sample comes from a study of response to subunit inactivated influenza vaccine. The study's findings and limits: Every seasonal influenza vaccination brings in few new T cells, the authors suggested.

TCRdb reprocessed the RT-PCR reads with MiXCR, giving one entry per CDR3 protein. The table lists roughly 520,000 distinct CDR3 sequences, about 25% of them singletons, with under 2.5% in the top ten. The chain combines TRBV6-5 with TRBJ2-1; 9 positions agree with TRBD2. Here the sequenced sample was CD4+ T cells sorted from PBMCs, taken around 5 days after vaccination. The receptor was isolated from a man aged 45-65 years who received an inactivated influenza vaccine. Here the CDR3 reads CASSYTLAGDNEQFF. As DNA, the CDR3 is TGTGCCAGCAGTTACACACTAGCGGGCGACAATGAGCAGTTCTTC.